These 27 T cell receptor beta chains were all obtained from the same sample, sequenced in a study of monozygotic twins with inflammatory bowel disease (dated by TCRdb to the late 2010s). The receptor library was made with 5' RACE. The run used an Illumina HiSeq 2500. TCRdb reprocessed the reads, reporting each CDR3 protein sequence once and no DNA. The sample's own table lists fewer than 350,000 distinct CDR3 sequences. In total, the top ten clones hold over 2% of the sample. The sequencing input was blood. The receptors come from a human donor with ulcerative colitis or Crohn's disease, or a healthy co-twin of an affected twin (not recorded which).

This chain uses TRBV28 with TRBJ1-3; the TCRdb call, TRBD1, lacks DNA for checking. Germline loops: CDR1 MDHEN, CDR2 SYDVKM. The CDR3 contains 15 residues. CDR3 loop: CASISSGAYRNTIYF.

The rearrangement uses TRBV4-1 and TRBJ2-7; TCRdb's D call, TRBD1, is unchecked because there is no DNA. Germline V gives CDR1 MGHRA, CDR2 YSYEKL. This CDR3 region has 16 residues. The CDR3 spells CASSQAGTGGYYEQYF.

The chain combines TRBV20-1 with TRBJ2-2; TCRdb proposes TRBD1, but this gene call is untestable without DNA. Germline assignment: CDR1 DFQATT and CDR2 SNEGSKA (reference sequence). The length of the CDR3 is 12 residues. The CDR3 region is CSASPVAGELFF.

This sequence joins TRBV15 and TRBJ2-2; TCRdb picks TRBD1, but there is no DNA to check that call. The CDR3 is 15 residues long. Germline CDR1 is LNHNV and CDR2 is YYDKDF (reference sequence). CDR3: CATTLDRVGTGELFF. Looking up the rest from reference TRBV15 and TRBJ2-2 gives the full variable domain: DAMVIQNPRYQVTQFGKPVTLSCSQTLNHNVMYWYQQKSSQAPKLLFHYYDKDFNNEADTPDNFQSRRPNTSFCFLDIRSPGLGDTAMYLCATTLDRVGTGELFFGEGSRLTVL.

This chain uses TRBV5-5 with TRBJ2-5; absent DNA, TCRdb's TRBD1 call cannot be checked. Germline V lookup: CDR1 SGHKS, CDR2 YYEKEE (reference sequence). The CDR3 contains 14 residues. The CDR3 is CASSAGPVQETQYF.

The chain is built from TRBV20-1 and TRBJ2-3. This CDR3 contains 14 residues. Per germline, CDR1 DFQATT and CDR2 SNEGSKA (reference sequence). The CDR3 region is CSARRDSSTDTQYF.

This rearrangement joins TRBV5-4 to TRBJ2-1. This CDR3 is 13 amino acids long. CDR1 is SGHNT, CDR2 YYREEE, per germline (reference sequence). The CDR3 here is CASSWDSSTEQFF.

The chain couples TRBV4-1 to TRBJ2-5; TCRdb proposes TRBD2, but this gene call is untestable without DNA. Per the germline V gene, CDR1 is MGHRA and CDR2 is YSYEKL. The CDR3 covers 15 residues. CDR3: CASSQEPSGKETQYF.

CDR3 residues: CASSLAQGDQPQHF. This chain links TRBV12-3 or TRBV12-4 with TRBJ1-5; TCRdb's assignment of TRBD1 cannot be checked, as there is no DNA. This CDR3 has 14 amino acids.

The rearrangement uses TRBV3-1 and TRBJ2-5; no DNA is available, so the TRBD1 call from TCRdb remains unchecked. CDR3 length equals 16 residues. In germline, CDR1 is LGHDT, CDR2 YNNKEL (reference sequence). The CDR3 spells CASSQDLRQGKETQYF.

The rearrangement uses TRBV7-2 and TRBJ1-5. This CDR3 is built from 13 residues. CDR1 and CDR2 from the germline V gene are SGHTA and FQGNSA. This CDR3 is CASSFIINQPQHF.

V usage is TRBV24-1 and J usage is TRBJ1-2; TCRdb's D call of TRBD1 is untestable without DNA. Germline assignment: CDR1 KGHDR and CDR2 SFDVKD. The CDR3 is 16 residues long. CDR3 protein: CATSDLGAADLYGYTF.

V usage is TRBV29-1 and J usage is TRBJ2-7; without DNA, the TCRdb call of TRBD1 cannot be checked. CDR1 and CDR2 (germline): SQVTM, ANQGSEA. The CDR3 spans 14 residues. The CDR3 protein is CSVEVGTVTYEQYF.

The rearrangement joins TRBV3-1 to TRBJ1-1; TCRdb names TRBD1, which stays unverified in the absence of DNA. This CDR3 region has 13 residues. Germline V gene data show CDR1 as LGHDT and CDR2 as YNNKEL (reference sequence). The CDR3 region is CASSQGTGGQAFF. Drawing the rest from reference TRBV3-1 and TRBJ1-1, the complete variable domain is DTAVSQTPKYLVTQMGNDKSIKCEQNLGHDTMYWYKQDSKKFLKIMFSYNNKELIINETVPNRFSPKSPDKAHLNLHINSLELGDSAVYFCASSQGTGGQAFFGQGTRLTVV.

This rearrangement joins TRBV25-1 to TRBJ2-3; without DNA, the TCRdb call of TRBD1 cannot be checked. CDR3 size: 16 residues. Germline CDR1 is MGHDK and CDR2 is SYGVNS. The CDR3 region is CASSELQGGKTDTQYF.

The chain joins TRBV28 to TRBJ2-7; TCRdb indicates TRBD1, and absent DNA this call remains unverified. This CDR3 has 14 amino acids. From germline, CDR1 is MDHEN and CDR2 SYDVKM. The chain's CDR3 is CASSLGTPPYEQYF. The entire variable domain, with the rest obtained from reference TRBV28 and TRBJ2-7, is as follows: DVKVTQSSRYLVKRTGEKVFLECVQDMDHENMFWYRQDPGLGLRLIYFSYDVKMKEKGDIPEGYSVSREKKERFSLILESASTNQTSMYLCASSLGTPPYEQYFGPGTRLTVT.

The chain carries TRBV14 and TRBJ2-7. The CDR3 contains 15 residues. The germline CDR1 and CDR2 sequences are SGHDN and FVKESK. This chain's CDR3 is CASSQDPGKSYEQYF.

The rearrangement joins TRBV4-3 to TRBJ2-2. CDR3 size: 15 residues. Germline V gives CDR1 LGHNA, CDR2 YSLEER. CDR3 residues: CASSRQVPNTGELFF.

The rearrangement links TRBV9 to TRBJ2-7; without DNA, the TCRdb call of TRBD1 cannot be checked. Germline CDR1 and CDR2: SGDLS and YYNGEE. CDR3 size: 14 residues. The CDR3 region is CASSVGPGSYEQYF.

The chain carries TRBV10-3 and TRBJ1-5; TCRdb proposes TRBD1, but this gene call is untestable without DNA. Germline V gene data show CDR1 as ENHRY and CDR2 as SYGVKD. The CDR3 sequence is 14 residues long. CDR3: CAIRGTGEGQPQHF.

V usage is TRBV20-1 and J usage is TRBJ2-7; as DNA is missing, the TRBD1 call by TCRdb cannot be tested. Per the germline V gene, CDR1 is DFQATT and CDR2 is SNEGSKA (reference sequence). The CDR3 length is 14 residues. The CDR3 reads CSASTDRGAYEQYF.

This chain joins TRBV28 and TRBJ2-3; no DNA is available, so the TRBD2 call from TCRdb remains unchecked. The germline gives CDR1 MDHEN, CDR2 SYDVKM. The CDR3 sequence is 15 residues long. This CDR3 is CASSSGGSRPDTQYF.

The J gene is TRBJ2-7, the V gene TRBV4-1; TCRdb's D gene call, TRBD1, goes unchecked for lack of DNA. This CDR3 contains 15 residues. Germline V gene data show CDR1 as MGHRA and CDR2 as YSYEKL. The CDR3 sequence: CASSQLTGSLYEQYF.

This rearrangement joins TRBV6-1 to TRBJ1-2; the TRBD1 assignment by TCRdb is unverifiable without DNA. CDR1 MNHNS and CDR2 SASEGT come from the germline V gene. The CDR3 totals 13 residues. The CDR3 sequence is CASQRTGTYGYTF.

The chain combines TRBV12-3 or TRBV12-4 with TRBJ1-5. This CDR3 is built from 13 residues. CDR3 sequence: CASMAESNQPQHF.

This rearrangement joins TRBV12-3 or TRBV12-4 to TRBJ2-1. The CDR3 is 15 amino acids. The CDR3 reads CASSFSVHRVNEQFF.

The chain carries TRBV4-3 and TRBJ1-6; TCRdb outputs TRBD1, but without DNA this stays unchecked. Germline-derived CDR1 and CDR2 are LGHNA and YSLEER. The CDR3 spans 15 residues. The CDR3 is CASSQGQGANSPLHF.